This record covers a single TCR beta chain. The record originates from a study of monozygotic twins with inflammatory bowel disease. The CDR3 has 12 residues. Germline-derived CDR1 and CDR2 are SGHAT and FQNNGV. After re-calling the 5' RACE reads, TCRdb lists one entry per CDR3 protein, DNA absent. Recorded here are tens of thousands of distinct CDR3 sequences; the top ten clones represent around 7%. This receptor was taken from a human donor with ulcerative colitis or Crohn's disease, or a healthy co-twin of an affected twin (not recorded which). J is TRBJ2-1 and V is TRBV11-2; TCRdb gives TRBD2 as the D gene, but with no DNA this cannot be confirmed. The sample taken for sequencing was blood. CDR3 loop: CASSSNTPEQFF.